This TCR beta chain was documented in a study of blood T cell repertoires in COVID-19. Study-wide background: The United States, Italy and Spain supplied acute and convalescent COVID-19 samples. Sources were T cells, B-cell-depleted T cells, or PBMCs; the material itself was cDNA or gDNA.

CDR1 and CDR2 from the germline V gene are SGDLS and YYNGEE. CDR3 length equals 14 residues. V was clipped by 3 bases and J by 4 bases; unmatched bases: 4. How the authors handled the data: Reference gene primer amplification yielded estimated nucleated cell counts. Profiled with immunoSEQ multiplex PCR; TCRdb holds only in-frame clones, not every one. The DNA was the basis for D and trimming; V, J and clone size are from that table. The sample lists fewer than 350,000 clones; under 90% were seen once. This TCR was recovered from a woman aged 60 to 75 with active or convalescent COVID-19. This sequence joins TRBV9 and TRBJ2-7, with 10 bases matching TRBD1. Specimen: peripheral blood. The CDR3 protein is CASSGGTGEYEQYF. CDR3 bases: TGTGCCAGCAGCGGAGGGACAGGGGAGTACGAGCAGTACTTC.